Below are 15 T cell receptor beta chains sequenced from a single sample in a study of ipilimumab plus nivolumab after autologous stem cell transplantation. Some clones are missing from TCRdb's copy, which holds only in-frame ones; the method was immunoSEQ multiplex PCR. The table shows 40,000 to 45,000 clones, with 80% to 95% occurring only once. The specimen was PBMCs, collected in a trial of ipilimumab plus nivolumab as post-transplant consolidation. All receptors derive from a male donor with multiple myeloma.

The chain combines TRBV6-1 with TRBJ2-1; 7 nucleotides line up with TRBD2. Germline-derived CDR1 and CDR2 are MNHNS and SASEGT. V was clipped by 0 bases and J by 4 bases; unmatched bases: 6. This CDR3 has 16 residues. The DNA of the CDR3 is TGTGCCAGCAGTGAAGCAGGCGGGGGAGATTACAATGAGCAGTTCTTC. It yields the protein CASSEAGGGDYNEQFF.

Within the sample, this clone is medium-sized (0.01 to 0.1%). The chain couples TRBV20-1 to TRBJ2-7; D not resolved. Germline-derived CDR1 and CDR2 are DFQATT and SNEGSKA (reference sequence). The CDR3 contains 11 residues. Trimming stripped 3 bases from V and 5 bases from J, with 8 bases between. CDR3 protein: CSARDGHEQYF. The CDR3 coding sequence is TGCAGTGCTAGGGACGGCCACGAGCAGTACTTC.

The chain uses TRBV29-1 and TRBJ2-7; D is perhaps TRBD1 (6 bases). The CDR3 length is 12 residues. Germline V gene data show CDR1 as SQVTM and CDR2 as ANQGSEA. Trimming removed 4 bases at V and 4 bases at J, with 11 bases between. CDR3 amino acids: CSVGKTGYEQYF. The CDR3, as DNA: TGCAGCGTTGGTAAAACAGGGTACGAGCAGTACTTC.

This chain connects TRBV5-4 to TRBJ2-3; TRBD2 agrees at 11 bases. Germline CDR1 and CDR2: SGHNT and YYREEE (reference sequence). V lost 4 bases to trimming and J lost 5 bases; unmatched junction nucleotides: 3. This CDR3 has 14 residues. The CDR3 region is CASSQTSGGDTQYF. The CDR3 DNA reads TGTGCCAGCAGCCAAACTAGCGGGGGAGATACGCAGTATTTT.

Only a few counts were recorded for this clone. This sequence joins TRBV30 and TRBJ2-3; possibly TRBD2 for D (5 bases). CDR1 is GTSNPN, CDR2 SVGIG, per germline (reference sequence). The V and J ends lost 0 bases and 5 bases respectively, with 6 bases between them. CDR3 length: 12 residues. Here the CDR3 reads CAWSVSGDTQYF. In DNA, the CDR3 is TGTGCCTGGAGTGTAAGCGGAGATACGCAGTATTTT.

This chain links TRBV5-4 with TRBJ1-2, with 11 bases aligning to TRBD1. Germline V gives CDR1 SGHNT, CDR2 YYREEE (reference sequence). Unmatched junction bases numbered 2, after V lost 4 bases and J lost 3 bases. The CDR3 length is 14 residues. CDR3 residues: CASSGTGGYYGYTF. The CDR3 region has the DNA TGTGCCAGCAGCGGGACAGGGGGTTACTATGGCTACACCTTC. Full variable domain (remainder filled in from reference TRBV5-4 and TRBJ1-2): ETGVTQSPTHLIKTRGQQVTLRCSSQSGHNTVSWYQQALGQGPQFIFQYYREEENGRGNFPPRFSGLQFPNYSSELNVNALELDDSALYLCASSGTGGYYGYTFGSGTRLTVV.

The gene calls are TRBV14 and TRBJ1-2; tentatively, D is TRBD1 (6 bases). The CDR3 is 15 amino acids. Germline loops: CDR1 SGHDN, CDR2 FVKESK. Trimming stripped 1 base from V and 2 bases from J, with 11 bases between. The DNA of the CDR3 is TGTGCCAGCAGCCAAGTTCAGGGGTGGAACTATGGCTACACCTTC. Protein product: CASSQVQGWNYGYTF. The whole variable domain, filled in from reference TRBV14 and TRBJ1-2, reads EAGVTQFPSHSVIEKGQTVTLRCDPISGHDNLYWYRRVMGKEIKFLLHFVKESKQDESGMPNNRFLAERTGGTYSTLKVQPAELEDSGVYFCASSQVQGWNYGYTFGSGTRLTVV.

The CDR3 here is CATSRDRTYNEQFF. The CDR3, as DNA: TGTGCCACCAGCAGAGATCGGACTTACAATGAGCAGTTCTTC. The chain joins TRBV15 to TRBJ2-1, with D tentatively TRBD2 (5 bases). CDR3 length: 14 amino acids. Trimming shortened V by 0 bases and J by 4 bases, and 7 bases separated the two germline ends. Looked up from germline, CDR1 is LNHNV and CDR2 is YYDKDF (reference sequence).

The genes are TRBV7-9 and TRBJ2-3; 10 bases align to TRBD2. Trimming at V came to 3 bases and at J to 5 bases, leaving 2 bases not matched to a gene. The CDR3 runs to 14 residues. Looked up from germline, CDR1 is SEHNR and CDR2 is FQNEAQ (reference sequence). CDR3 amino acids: CASSFSSGGDTQYF. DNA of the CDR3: TGTGCCAGCAGCTTTTCTAGCGGGGGAGATACGCAGTATTTT.

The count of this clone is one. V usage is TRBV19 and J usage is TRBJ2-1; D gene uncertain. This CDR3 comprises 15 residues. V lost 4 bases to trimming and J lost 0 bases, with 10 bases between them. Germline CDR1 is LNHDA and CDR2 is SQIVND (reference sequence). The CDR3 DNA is TGTGCCAGTAGTAAAGTGGCTAGCTCCTACAATGAGCAGTTCTTC. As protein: CASSKVASSYNEQFF.

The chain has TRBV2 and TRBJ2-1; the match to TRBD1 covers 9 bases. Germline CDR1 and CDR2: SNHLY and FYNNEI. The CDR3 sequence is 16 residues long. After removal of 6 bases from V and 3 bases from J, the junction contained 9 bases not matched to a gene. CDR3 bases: TGTGCCAGCAGGCGCCGGACAGGGGAATACTACAATGAGCAGTTCTTC. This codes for CASRRRTGEYYNEQFF.

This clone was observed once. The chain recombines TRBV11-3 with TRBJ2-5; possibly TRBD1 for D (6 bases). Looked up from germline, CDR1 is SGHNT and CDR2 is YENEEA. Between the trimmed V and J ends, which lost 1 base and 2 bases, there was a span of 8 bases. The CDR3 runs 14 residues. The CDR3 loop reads CASSLGTAQETQYF. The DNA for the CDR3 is TGTGCCAGCAGCTTAGGGACAGCGCAAGAGACCCAGTACTTC. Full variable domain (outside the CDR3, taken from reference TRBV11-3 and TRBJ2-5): EAGVVQSPRYKIIEKKQPVAFWCNPISGHNTLYWYLQNLGQGPELLIRYENEEAVDDSQLPKDRFSAERLKGVDSTLKIQPAELGDSAVYLCASSLGTAQETQYFGPGTRLLVL.

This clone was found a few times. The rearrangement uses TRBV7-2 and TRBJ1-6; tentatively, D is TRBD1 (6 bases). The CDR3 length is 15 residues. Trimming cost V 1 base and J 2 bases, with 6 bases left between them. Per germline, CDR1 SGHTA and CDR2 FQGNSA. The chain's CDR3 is CASSLDRAYNSPLHF. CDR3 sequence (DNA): TGTGCCAGCAGCTTAGACAGGGCCTATAATTCACCCCTCCACTTT.

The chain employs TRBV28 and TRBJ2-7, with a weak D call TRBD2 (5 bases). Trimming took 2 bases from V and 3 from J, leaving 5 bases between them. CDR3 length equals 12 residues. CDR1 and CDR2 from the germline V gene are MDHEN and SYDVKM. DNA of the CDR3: TGTGCCAGCAGTTTACGGGGCTACGAGCAGTACTTC. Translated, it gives CASSLRGYEQYF.

Here the CDR3 reads CATSRDRDSYEQYF. The DNA of the CDR3 is TGTGCCACCAGCAGAGACAGGGACTCCTACGAGCAGTACTTC. The chain links TRBV15 to TRBJ2-7; perhaps TRBD1 as D (5 bases). CDR1 and CDR2 from the germline V gene are LNHNV and YYDKDF (reference sequence). CDR3 length equals 14 residues. V gave up 0 bases and J gave up 0 bases, with 6 bases separating them. The full variable domain, in which reference TRBV15 and TRBJ2-7 provide the parts outside the CDR3, is DAMVIQNPRYQVTQFGKPVTLSCSQTLNHNVMYWYQQKSSQAPKLLFHYYDKDFNNEADTPDNFQSRRPNTSFCFLDIRSPGLGDTAMYLCATSRDRDSYEQYFGPGTRLTVT.